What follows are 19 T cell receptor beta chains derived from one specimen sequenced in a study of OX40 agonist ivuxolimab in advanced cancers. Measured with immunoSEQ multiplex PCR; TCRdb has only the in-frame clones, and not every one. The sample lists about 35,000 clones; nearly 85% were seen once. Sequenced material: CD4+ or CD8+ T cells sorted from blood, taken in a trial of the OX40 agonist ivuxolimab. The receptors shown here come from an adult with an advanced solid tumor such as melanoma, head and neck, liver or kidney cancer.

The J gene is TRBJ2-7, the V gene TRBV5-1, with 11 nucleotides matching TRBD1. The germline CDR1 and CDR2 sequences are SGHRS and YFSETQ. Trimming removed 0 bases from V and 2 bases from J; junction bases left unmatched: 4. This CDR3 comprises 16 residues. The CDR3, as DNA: TGCGCCAGCAGCTTGGCTGGGACAGGGGGGGCCTACGAGCAGTACTTC. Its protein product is CASSLAGTGGAYEQYF.

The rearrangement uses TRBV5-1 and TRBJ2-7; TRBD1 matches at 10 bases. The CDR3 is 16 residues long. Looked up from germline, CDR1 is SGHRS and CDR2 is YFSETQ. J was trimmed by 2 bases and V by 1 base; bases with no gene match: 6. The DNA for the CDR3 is TGCGCCAGCAGCTTGCCCGGGACAGGGGATCCCTACGAGCAGTACTTC. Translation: CASSLPGTGDPYEQYF.

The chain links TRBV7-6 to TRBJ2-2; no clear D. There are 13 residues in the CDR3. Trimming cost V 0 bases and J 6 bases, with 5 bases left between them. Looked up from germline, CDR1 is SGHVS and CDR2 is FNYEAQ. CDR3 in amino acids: CASSLASSGELFF. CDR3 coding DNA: TGTGCCAGCAGCTTAGCGTCCTCCGGGGAGCTGTTTTTT.

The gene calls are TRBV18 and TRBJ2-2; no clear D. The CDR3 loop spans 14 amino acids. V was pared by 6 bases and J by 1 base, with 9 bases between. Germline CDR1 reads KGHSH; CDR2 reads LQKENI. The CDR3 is CASSFPGNTGELFF. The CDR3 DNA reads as TGTGCCAGCTCGTTTCCGGGGAACACCGGGGAGCTGTTTTTT.

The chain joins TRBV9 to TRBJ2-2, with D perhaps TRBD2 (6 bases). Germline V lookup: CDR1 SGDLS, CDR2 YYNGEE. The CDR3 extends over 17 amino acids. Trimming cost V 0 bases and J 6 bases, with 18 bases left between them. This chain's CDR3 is CASSVEFPGRMAGELFF. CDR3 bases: TGTGCCAGCAGCGTAGAATTCCCAGGGAGGATGGCCGGGGAGCTGTTTTTT.

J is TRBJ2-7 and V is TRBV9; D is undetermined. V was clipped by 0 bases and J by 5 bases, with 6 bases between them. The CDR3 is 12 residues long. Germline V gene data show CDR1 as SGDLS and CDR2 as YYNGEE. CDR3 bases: TGTGCCAGCAGCGTAGACGATAACGAGCAGTACTTC. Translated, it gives CASSVDDNEQYF.

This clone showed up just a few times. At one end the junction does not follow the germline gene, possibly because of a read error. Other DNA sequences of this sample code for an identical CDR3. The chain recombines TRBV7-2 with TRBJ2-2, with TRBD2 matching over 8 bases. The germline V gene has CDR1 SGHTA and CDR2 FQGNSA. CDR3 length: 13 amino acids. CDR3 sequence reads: CASSLAGTGELFF. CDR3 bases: TGTGCCAGCAGCCTAGCGGGCACCGGGGAGCTGTTTTTT.

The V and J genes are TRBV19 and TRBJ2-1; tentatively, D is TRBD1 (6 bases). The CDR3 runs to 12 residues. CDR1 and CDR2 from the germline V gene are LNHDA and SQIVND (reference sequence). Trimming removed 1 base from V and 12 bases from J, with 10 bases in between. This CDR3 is CASSIAGGMQFF. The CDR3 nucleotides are TGTGCCAGTAGTATAGCTGGGGGCATGCAGTTCTTC.

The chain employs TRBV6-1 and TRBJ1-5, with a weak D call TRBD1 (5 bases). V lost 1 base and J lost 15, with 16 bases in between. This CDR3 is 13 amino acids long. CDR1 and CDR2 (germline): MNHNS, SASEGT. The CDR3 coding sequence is TGTGCCAGCAGTGAAGGATCAGGGACCCGAGGGCATTTT. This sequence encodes CASSEGSGTRGHF.

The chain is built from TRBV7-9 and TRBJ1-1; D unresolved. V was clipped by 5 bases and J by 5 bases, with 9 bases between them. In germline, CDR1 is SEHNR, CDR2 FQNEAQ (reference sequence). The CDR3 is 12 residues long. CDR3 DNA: TGTGCCAGCAGCCTGCTGGGGACTGAAGCTTTCTTT. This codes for CASSLLGTEAFF.

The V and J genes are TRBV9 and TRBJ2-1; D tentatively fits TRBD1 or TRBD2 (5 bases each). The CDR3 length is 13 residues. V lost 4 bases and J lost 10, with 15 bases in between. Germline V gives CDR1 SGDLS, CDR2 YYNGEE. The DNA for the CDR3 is TGTGCCAGCAGCCTCCTGAGGGGCGGGGAGCAGTTCTTC. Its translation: CASSLLRGGEQFF.

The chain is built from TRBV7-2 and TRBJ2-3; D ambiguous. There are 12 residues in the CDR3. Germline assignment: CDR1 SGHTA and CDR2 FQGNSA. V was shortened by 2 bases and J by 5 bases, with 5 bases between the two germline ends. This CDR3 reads CASSLLVDTQYF. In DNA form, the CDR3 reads TGTGCCAGCAGCTTACTGGTAGATACGCAGTATTTT.

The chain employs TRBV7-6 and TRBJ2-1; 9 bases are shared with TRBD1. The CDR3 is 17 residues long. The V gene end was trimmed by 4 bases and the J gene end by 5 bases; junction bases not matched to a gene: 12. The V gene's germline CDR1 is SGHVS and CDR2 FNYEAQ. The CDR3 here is CASSSMAGQGKDNEQFF. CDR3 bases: TGTGCCAGCAGCTCGATGGCGGGACAGGGAAAAGACAATGAGCAGTTCTTC.

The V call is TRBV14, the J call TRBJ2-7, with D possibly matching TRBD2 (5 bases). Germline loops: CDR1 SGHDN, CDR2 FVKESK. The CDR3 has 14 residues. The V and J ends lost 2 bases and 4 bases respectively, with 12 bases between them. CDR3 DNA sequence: TGTGCCAGCAGCCAAACTAAGGAGGCATACGAGCAGTACTTC. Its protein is CASSQTKEAYEQYF.

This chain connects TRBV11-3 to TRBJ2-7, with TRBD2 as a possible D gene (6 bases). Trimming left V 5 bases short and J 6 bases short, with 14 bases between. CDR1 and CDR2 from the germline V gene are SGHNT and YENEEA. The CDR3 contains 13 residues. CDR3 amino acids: CASSHSGYSEQYF. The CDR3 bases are TGTGCCAGCAGCCATAGCGGTTATAGCGAGCAGTACTTC. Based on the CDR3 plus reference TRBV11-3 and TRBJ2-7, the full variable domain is EAGVVQSPRYKIIEKKQPVAFWCNPISGHNTLYWYLQNLGQGPELLIRYENEEAVDDSQLPKDRFSAERLKGVDSTLKIQPAELGDSAVYLCASSHSGYSEQYFGPGTRLTVT.

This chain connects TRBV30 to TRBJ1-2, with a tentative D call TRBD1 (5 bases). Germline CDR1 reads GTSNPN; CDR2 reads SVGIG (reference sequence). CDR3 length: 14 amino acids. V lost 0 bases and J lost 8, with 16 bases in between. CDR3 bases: TGTGCCTGGAGTGTAGGGCAGGGAAGGTCCGGCTACACCTTC. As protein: CAWSVGQGRSGYTF.

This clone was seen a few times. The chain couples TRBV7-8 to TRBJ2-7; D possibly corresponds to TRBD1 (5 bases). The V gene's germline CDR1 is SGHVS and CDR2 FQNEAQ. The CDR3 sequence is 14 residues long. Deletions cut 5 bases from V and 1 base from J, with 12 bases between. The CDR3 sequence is CASSPKAGSYEQYF. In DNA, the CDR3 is TGTGCCAGCAGCCCGAAGGCAGGGTCCTACGAGCAGTACTTC.

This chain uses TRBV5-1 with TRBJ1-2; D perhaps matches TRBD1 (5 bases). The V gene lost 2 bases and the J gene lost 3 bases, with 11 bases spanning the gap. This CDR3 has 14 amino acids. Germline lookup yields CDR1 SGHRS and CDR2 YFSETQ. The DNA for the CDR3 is TGCGCCAGCAGCTTCACAGGTTTTGACTATGGCTACACCTTC. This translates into CASSFTGFDYGYTF. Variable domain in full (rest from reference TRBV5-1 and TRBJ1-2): KAGVTQTPRYLIKTRGQQVTLSCSPISGHRSVSWYQQTPGQGLQFLFEYFSETQRNKGNFPGRFSGRQFSNSRSEMNVSTLELGDSALYLCASSFTGFDYGYTFGSGTRLTVV.

The CDR3 nucleotides are TGTGCCAGCAGTGAAGACGTGTCAGATACGCAGTATTTT. Translating gives CASSEDVSDTQYF. The chain links TRBV25-1 to TRBJ2-3; the D is unclear. V was cut by 2 bases and J by 4 bases, with 7 bases left in between. Germline V gives CDR1 MGHDK, CDR2 SYGVNS. CDR3 length: 13 amino acids. The full variable domain, in which reference TRBV25-1 and TRBJ2-3 provide the parts outside the CDR3, is EADIYQTPRYLVIGTGKKITLECSQTMGHDKMYWYQQDPGMELHLIHYSYGVNSTEKGDLSSESTVSRIRTEHFPLTLESARPSHTSQYLCASSEDVSDTQYFGPGTRLTVL.